This T cell receptor beta chain is from a study of T cells in Graves' hyperthyroidism and ophthalmopathy. Calling Graves' hyperthyroidism stable meant ophthalmopathy did not progress within 18 months. The CDR3 contains 15 residues. The germline V gene encodes CDR1 SGHTA and CDR2 FQGTGA. The germline V and J ends were trimmed by 2 bases and 5 bases, with 15 bases remaining between them. At least ten counts were recorded for this clonotype. What it binds is not known. Researchers amplified the TCR beta CDR3 regions from RNA transcripts. When the TCR CDR3 underwent first-round RT-PCR, the HTBI primer set was used. One entry per CDR3 protein, called by TCRdb with MiXCR from the multiplex PCR reads. The sample yields about 420,000 distinct CDR3 sequences, around 13% seen once. The study's findings and limits: A model of 13 V-J features distinguished ophthalmopathy from stable hyperthyroidism.

The V gene is TRBV7-3, the J gene TRBJ1-1; tentative D call: TRBD1 (6 bases). The TCR was taken from a woman aged 18-29 years with Graves' hyperthyroidism. Input material: blood. CDR3 sequence: CASSLVGGGTTEAFF. CDR3 sequence (DNA): TGTGCCAGCAGCTTAGTCGGAGGGGGTACGACTGAAGCTTTCTTT.